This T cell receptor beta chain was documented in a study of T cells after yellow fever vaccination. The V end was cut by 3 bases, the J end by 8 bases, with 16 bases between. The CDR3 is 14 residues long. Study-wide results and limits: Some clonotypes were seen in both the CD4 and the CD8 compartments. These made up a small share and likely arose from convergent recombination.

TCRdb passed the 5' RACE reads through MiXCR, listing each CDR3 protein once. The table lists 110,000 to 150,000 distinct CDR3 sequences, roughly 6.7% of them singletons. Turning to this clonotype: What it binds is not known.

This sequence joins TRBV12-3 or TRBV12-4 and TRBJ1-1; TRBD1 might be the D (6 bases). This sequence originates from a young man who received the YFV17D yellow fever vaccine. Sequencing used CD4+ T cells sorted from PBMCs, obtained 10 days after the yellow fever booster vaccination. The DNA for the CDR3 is TGTGCCAGCAGTTTGGAGACGGAAGGGGGGGAAGCTTTCTTT. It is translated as CASSLETEGGEAFF.